One and the same sample provided the 17 T cell receptor beta chains below, sequenced in a study of OX40 agonist ivuxolimab in advanced cancers. Clones were read by immunoSEQ multiplex PCR, and TCRdb kept only the in-frame ones, dropping some. The sample lists roughly 72,000 clones, approximately 89% seen once, with about an eighth in the top ten. Material: CD4+ or CD8+ T cells sorted from blood, obtained in a trial of the OX40 agonist ivuxolimab. All receptors come from an adult with an advanced solid tumor such as melanoma, head and neck, liver or kidney cancer.

The chain couples TRBV10-3 to TRBJ1-6; TRBD1 might be the D (6 bases). V was shortened by 3 bases and J by 15 bases, with 15 bases between the two germline ends. Germline-derived CDR1 and CDR2 are ENHRY and SYGVKD. This CDR3 spans 13 amino acids. The CDR3 loop reads CAISDGTGLVLHF. As DNA, the CDR3 is TGTGCCATCAGTGACGGAACAGGGTTGGTCCTCCACTTT.

J is TRBJ2-7 and V is TRBV19, with D tentatively TRBD1 (5 bases). The CDR3 is made up of 12 amino acids. Germline loops: CDR1 LNHDA, CDR2 SQIVND (reference sequence). The V end was cut by 6 bases, the J end by 3 bases, with 9 bases between. CDR3 protein: CASSDSYYEQYF. The CDR3 DNA is TGTGCCAGTAGCGACAGTTACTACGAGCAGTACTTC.

The chain combines TRBV19 with TRBJ2-7; no reliable D call. The germline V gene has CDR1 LNHDA and CDR2 SQIVND (reference sequence). The CDR3 loop spans 14 amino acids. Trimming removed 6 bases at V and 0 bases at J, with 12 bases between. CDR3 in DNA: TGTGCCAGTAGCAGAGAGCGCGGCTCCTACGAGCAGTACTTC. Protein: CASSRERGSYEQYF.

V usage is TRBV6-5 and J usage is TRBJ1-5, with D perhaps TRBD1 (6 bases). The germline V gene has CDR1 MNHEY and CDR2 SVGAGI. The V end was cut by 6 bases, the J end by 13 bases, with 22 bases between. The CDR3 contains 14 residues. This chain's CDR3 is CASSRAGGQPKQHF. The CDR3 DNA follows: TGTGCCAGCAGCCGCGCGGGGGGGCAGCCTAAACAGCATTTT.

The V gene is TRBV6-5, the J gene TRBJ2-7; a weak D match, TRBD1 (6 bases). The CDR3 contains 13 residues. The V gene's germline CDR1 is MNHEY and CDR2 SVGAGI. V lost 6 bases and J lost 3, with 12 bases in between. CDR3 in amino acids: CASRPGQIYEQYF. CDR3 nucleotide sequence: TGTGCCAGCAGACCCGGACAGATCTACGAGCAGTACTTC.

This chain uses TRBV5-1 with TRBJ1-1, with D tentatively TRBD1 (5 bases). V was trimmed by 0 bases and J by 3 bases, leaving 6 bases between them. The CDR3 runs to 13 residues. CDR1 and CDR2 from the germline V gene are SGHRS and YFSETQ. CDR3 DNA sequence: TGCGCCAGCAGCTTGGGAGGGGACACTGAAGCTTTCTTT. Encoded protein: CASSLGGDTEAFF. The whole variable domain, remainder taken from reference TRBV5-1 and TRBJ1-1, is KAGVTQTPRYLIKTRGQQVTLSCSPISGHRSVSWYQQTPGQGLQFLFEYFSETQRNKGNFPGRFSGRQFSNSRSEMNVSTLELGDSALYLCASSLGGDTEAFFGQGTRLTVV.

Concerning this clone itself: The same CDR3 also results from other DNA sequences found in this sample. The gene calls are TRBV2 and TRBJ2-7, with a tentative D call TRBD1 (6 bases). From germline, CDR1 is SNHLY and CDR2 FYNNEI. This CDR3 has 14 amino acids. Trimming shortened V by 3 bases and J by 0 bases, and 9 bases separated the two germline ends. CDR3 sequence: CASSEQGSSYEQYF. CDR3 in DNA: TGTGCCAGCAGTGAGCAGGGGTCCTCCTACGAGCAGTACTTC.

This clone was counted between two and nine times. Distinct nucleotide sequences in the sample also encode this CDR3. The rearrangement links TRBV27 to TRBJ2-7, with D tentatively TRBD2 (7 bases). Germline CDR1 reads MNHEY; CDR2 reads SMNVEV (reference sequence). CDR3 length: 17 residues. The V gene lost 7 bases and the J gene lost 1 base, with 23 bases spanning the gap. CDR3 loop: CASKTSRGAAPSYEQYF. The CDR3 DNA reads as TGTGCCAGCAAAACTTCCCGGGGGGCAGCTCCTTCCTACGAGCAGTACTTC.

V usage is TRBV6-5 and J usage is TRBJ2-1; D is unclear. With 6 bases removed from V and 5 bases from J, the gap between germline ends came to 17 bases. CDR1 is MNHEY, CDR2 SVGAGI, per germline. This CDR3 contains 15 residues. The CDR3 reads CASRVPHSYNNEQFF. The CDR3 DNA sequence: TGTGCCAGCAGGGTGCCCCACAGCTACAACAATGAGCAGTTCTTC.

The chain recombines TRBV5-1 with TRBJ2-1, with 9 bases aligning to TRBD1. V was clipped by 0 bases and J by 1 base; unmatched bases: 2. The CDR3 loop spans 16 amino acids. The germline V gene encodes CDR1 SGHRS and CDR2 YFSETQ. The DNA for the CDR3 is TGCGCCAGCAGCTTGGGTGGGACAGGGTCCTACAATGAGCAGTTCTTC. Encoded protein: CASSLGGTGSYNEQFF. Full variable domain (missing parts from reference TRBV5-1 and TRBJ2-1): KAGVTQTPRYLIKTRGQQVTLSCSPISGHRSVSWYQQTPGQGLQFLFEYFSETQRNKGNFPGRFSGRQFSNSRSEMNVSTLELGDSALYLCASSLGGTGSYNEQFFGPGTRLTVL.

The rearrangement uses TRBV7-2 and TRBJ2-7; 10 nucleotides line up with TRBD2. V was clipped by 3 bases and J by 6 bases; unmatched bases: 5. The germline gives CDR1 SGHTA, CDR2 FQGNSA. This CDR3 spans 14 amino acids. The CDR3 DNA reads as TGTGCCAGCAGCTTCCTAGCGGGAGCAAGCGAGCAGTACTTC. Amino acid sequence: CASSFLAGASEQYF.

In nucleotides, the CDR3 is TGTGCCAGCAAAGCAGCGGGGAGCACAGATACGCAGTATTTT. Protein product: CASKAAGSTDTQYF. The J gene is TRBJ2-3, the V gene TRBV28, with TRBD2 identical over 7 bases. Germline CDR1 MDHEN, CDR2 SYDVKM. V trimming: 7 bases; J trimming: 0 bases; junction bases outside the gene matches: 4. CDR3 size: 14 residues.

This clone showed up just once. CDR3 DNA sequence: TGCGCCAGCAGCGTAAACAGGGATTCACCCCTCCACTTT. Its protein is CASSVNRDSPLHF. The chain uses TRBV5-1 and TRBJ1-6, with D perhaps TRBD1 (6 bases). Germline values: CDR1 SGHRS, CDR2 YFSETQ. Trimming took 4 bases from V and 8 from J, leaving 10 bases between them. This CDR3 region has 13 residues.

The V and J genes are TRBV6-5 and TRBJ2-1; 8 bases line up with TRBD2. The J segment lost 16 bases and the V segment lost 8 bases, leaving 10 bases of the junction unmatched. CDR1 is MNHEY, CDR2 SVGAGI, per germline. This CDR3 is built from 11 residues. For the CDR3, the DNA is TGTGCCAGCGGCACGGGGGGGCCCGCTTTCTTC. It codes for CASGTGGPAFF.

V and J are TRBV7-6 and TRBJ2-1, with D perhaps matching TRBD2 (6 bases). V lost 1 base to trimming and J lost 0 bases, with 13 bases between them. The germline V gene encodes CDR1 SGHVS and CDR2 FNYEAQ. The CDR3 is 17 amino acids. This CDR3 reads CASSLDRGATSYNEQFF. The DNA for the CDR3 is TGTGCCAGCAGCTTAGATCGCGGGGCTACCTCCTACAATGAGCAGTTCTTC.

V usage is TRBV27 and J usage is TRBJ2-1; 10 bases agree with TRBD2. V lost 5 bases and J lost 5; bases outside the gene matches: 6. Per germline, CDR1 MNHEY and CDR2 SMNVEV (reference sequence). This CDR3 has 15 amino acids. The chain's CDR3 is CASSTLAGDHNEQFF. CDR3 bases: TGTGCCAGCAGTACGCTAGCGGGGGATCACAATGAGCAGTTCTTC.

This chain joins TRBV10-3 and TRBJ2-1; weak D call: TRBD2 (6 bases). The CDR3 runs 17 residues. The V gene's germline CDR1 is ENHRY and CDR2 SYGVKD. Trimming shortened V by 5 bases and J by 0 bases, and 17 bases separated the two germline ends. This chain's CDR3 is CAISLGGRTTSYNEQFF. CDR3 DNA sequence: TGTGCCATCAGTTTGGGGGGAAGGACTACCTCCTACAATGAGCAGTTCTTC.